A single sample is the source of the 31 T cell receptor beta chains below, sequenced in a study of T cells in Graves' hyperthyroidism and ophthalmopathy. The investigators amplified TCR beta CDR3 regions from RNA transcripts. First-round RT-PCR of the TCR CDR3 relied on the HTBI primer set. From the multiplex PCR reads, TCRdb called clonotypes with MiXCR, one entry per CDR3 protein. The profile shows around 570,000 distinct CDR3 sequences, 20% of them singletons. Input material: blood. Receptors were obtained from a man aged 35-49 years with Graves' ophthalmopathy.

The chain couples TRBV27 to TRBJ1-4, with TRBD1 identical over 7 bases. V lost 8 bases and J lost 13; bases outside the gene matches: 10. Germline V CDR1 and CDR2: MNHEY, SMNVEV (reference sequence). This CDR3 region has 12 residues. The CDR3 protein is CASGLSRQGLFF. CDR3 nucleotides: TGTGCCAGCGGCCTCTCCAGACAGGGACTGTTTTTT.

This clonotype came up a few times. V gene TRBV6-6 combines with J gene TRBJ1-5; D remains ambiguous. The CDR3 totals 16 residues. Germline V gene lookup returns CDR1 MNHNY and CDR2 SVGAGI (reference sequence). V dropped 2 bases and J dropped 2 bases, with 13 bases sitting between them. The CDR3 region is CASSYRWNQGNQPQHF. For the CDR3, the DNA is TGTGCCAGCAGTTACCGCTGGAATCAGGGCAATCAGCCCCAGCATTTT.

This clonotype was picked up a small number of times. The genes are TRBV5-1 and TRBJ2-5; D is perhaps TRBD2 (6 bases). The CDR3 contains 18 residues. Germline lookup yields CDR1 SGHRS and CDR2 YFSETQ. V gave up 0 bases and J gave up 5 bases, with 23 bases separating them. The CDR3 protein is CASSLVAANRAIRETQYF. CDR3 DNA sequence: TGCGCCAGCAGCTTGGTAGCGGCCAACCGTGCTATTCGGGAGACCCAGTACTTC.

The V and J genes are TRBV5-8 and TRBJ1-5; TRBD1 might be the D (6 bases). CDR3 length equals 15 residues. Deletions cut 0 bases from V and 5 bases from J, with 12 bases between. The germline V gene encodes CDR1 SGHTS and CDR2 YDEGEE. The CDR3 DNA reads TGTGCCAGCAGCTTGGGTATCGCAGGGGATCAGCCCCAGCATTTT. It is translated as CASSLGIAGDQPQHF.

The rearrangement uses TRBV11-3 and TRBJ2-1; 13 bases match TRBD2. Germline V lookup: CDR1 SGHNT, CDR2 YENEEA. CDR3 length: 16 residues. J lost 8 bases, V lost 5 bases, and 9 bases had no gene match. The CDR3 bases are TGTGCCAGCAGCATCAGGACTAGCGGGAGAGGGCATGAGCAGTTCTTC. It is translated as CASSIRTSGRGHEQFF.

This clonotype was counted only a few times. Since no conserved phenylalanine or tryptophan closes the CDR3, a read error is the likely cause. This sequence joins TRBV5-5 and TRBJ1-1; D perhaps matches TRBD1 (5 bases). CDR1 is SGHKS and CDR2 is YYEKEE in the germline V gene (reference sequence). The CDR3 runs to 17 residues. V gave up 0 bases and J gave up 3 bases, with 18 bases separating them. Here the CDR3 reads CASSLVGRGSPHTEAFL. CDR3 DNA sequence: TGTGCCAGCAGCTTGGTGGGAAGGGGATCCCCTCACACTGAAGCTTTCCTT.

The V call is TRBV25-1, the J call TRBJ1-2, with a weak D call TRBD1 (6 bases). The CDR3 spans 14 residues. Trimming left V 1 base short and J 8 bases short, with 14 bases between. Germline values: CDR1 MGHDK, CDR2 SYGVNS. The CDR3 is CASSESDRLWGYTF. Here the CDR3 DNA reads TGTGCCAGCAGTGAATCGGACAGACTATGGGGCTACACCTTC.

This clonotype occurred many times. The chain uses TRBV28 and TRBJ1-4; 9 nucleotides align to TRBD1. Trimming took 3 bases from V and 2 from J; bases not matched to a gene: 4. The CDR3 length is 16 residues. CDR1 is MDHEN, CDR2 SYDVKM, per germline. The CDR3: CASSLSGQGTNEKLFF. The CDR3 nucleotides are TGTGCCAGCAGTTTGAGCGGACAGGGGACTAATGAAAAACTGTTTTTT.

Many counts were recorded for this clonotype. The chain recombines TRBV6-1 with TRBJ1-6; D is uncertain. The germline gives CDR1 MNHNS, CDR2 SASEGT. CDR3 length equals 14 residues. Trimming removed 11 bases at V and 6 bases at J, with 17 bases between. Written as DNA, the CDR3 is TGTGCCTCCGGCCCCGGGCAAAGTAATTCACCCCTCCACTTT. Translated: CASGPGQSNSPLHF.

The chain is built from TRBV3-1 and TRBJ1-1, with D maybe TRBD1 (5 bases). The CDR3 sequence is 11 residues long. CDR1 is LGHDT, CDR2 YNNKEL, per germline (reference sequence). V was shortened by 8 bases and J by 6 bases, with 10 bases between the two germline ends. The CDR3 DNA sequence: TGTGCCAGCGCAGGGCGGGCTGAAGCTTTCTTT. This encodes CASAGRAEAFF.

This clonotype appeared a few times. The chain uses TRBV5-4 and TRBJ2-6, with D perhaps being TRBD1 or TRBD2 (5 bases each). V was pared by 4 bases and J by 4 bases, with 21 bases between. CDR1 is SGHNT and CDR2 is YYREEE in the germline V gene (reference sequence). The CDR3 covers 18 residues. The CDR3: CASSLSGTPGSGANVLTF. As DNA, the CDR3 is TGTGCCAGCAGCCTCTCCGGGACCCCCGGTTCGGGGGCCAACGTCCTGACTTTC.

The J gene is TRBJ2-1, the V gene TRBV19; TRBD1 or TRBD2 may be the D gene (5 bases each). CDR3 length equals 16 residues. Germline CDR1 reads LNHDA; CDR2 reads SQIVND (reference sequence). Trimming cost V 5 bases and J 8 bases, with 22 bases left between them. CDR3 amino acids: CASSPTTGPTGDEQFF. The CDR3 nucleotides are TGTGCCAGTAGTCCCACCACAGGCCCCACCGGGGATGAGCAGTTCTTC.

The rearrangement uses TRBV27 and TRBJ1-6, with 8 bases lining up with TRBD1. With 6 bases clipped from V and 4 bases from J, the junction kept 2 bases outside the gene matches. This CDR3 region has 14 residues. Per germline, CDR1 MNHEY and CDR2 SMNVEV (reference sequence). Here the CDR3 reads CASRTGVYNSPLHF. CDR3 coding DNA: TGTGCCAGCAGGACAGGGGTATATAATTCACCCCTCCACTTT.

The table lists this clonotype with many counts. The chain carries TRBV7-2 and TRBJ1-5; TRBD1 agrees at 8 bases. With 5 bases clipped from V and 6 bases from J, the junction kept 12 bases outside the gene matches. Looked up from germline, CDR1 is SGHTA and CDR2 is FQGNSA. The CDR3 has 16 amino acids. CDR3 residues: CASSPRGQGAGQPQHF. As DNA, the CDR3 is TGTGCCAGCAGCCCCCGGGGGCAGGGGGCGGGTCAGCCCCAGCATTTT.

This clonotype was detected many times. The V call is TRBV6-1, the J call TRBJ1-5; 7 bases fit TRBD1. The V gene's germline CDR1 is MNHNS and CDR2 SASEGT. V lost 5 bases, J lost 2 bases, and 3 bases stayed unmatched. CDR3 length equals 14 residues. The CDR3 DNA sequence: TGTGCCAGCAGTACAGGGGAAGGCAATCAGCCCCAGCATTTT. This sequence encodes CASSTGEGNQPQHF.

The chain uses TRBV5-6 and TRBJ1-1; D may be TRBD1 (6 bases). V was shortened by 6 bases and J by 1 base, with 10 bases between the two germline ends. This CDR3 is 13 amino acids long. The germline V gene encodes CDR1 SGHDT and CDR2 YYEEEE. DNA for the CDR3: TGTGCCAGCACCACAGGGTCGAACACTGAAGCTTTCTTT. Residues: CASTTGSNTEAFF.

This clonotype was seen only a few times. This chain joins TRBV7-8 and TRBJ2-3; D is uncertain. This CDR3 contains 12 residues. Trimming stripped 4 bases from V and 5 bases from J, with 7 bases between. In germline, CDR1 is SGHVS, CDR2 FQNEAQ. The CDR3 DNA reads TGTGCCAGCAGCTCACGGGTAGATACGCAGTATTTT. Its protein is CASSSRVDTQYF.

This clonotype was counted between two and nine times. V gene TRBV6-2 or TRBV6-3 combines with J gene TRBJ2-1; the match to TRBD2 covers 7 bases. V lost 4 bases and J lost 6; bases outside the gene matches: 9. Germline V gene data show CDR1 as MNHEY and CDR2 as SVGEGT. The CDR3 extends over 15 amino acids. CDR3 in DNA: TGTGCCAGCAGTTCGGAAGGGAGGGCCCGCAATGAGCAGTTCTTC. It codes for CASSSEGRARNEQFF.

This clonotype was seen just once. This chain connects TRBV29-1 to TRBJ2-2, with D unclear. Germline lookup yields CDR1 SQVTM and CDR2 ANQGSEA. This CDR3 region has 12 residues. Trimming took 7 bases from V and 6 from J, leaving 12 bases between them. The CDR3 DNA sequence: TGCAGCGCTGATTTGCTATCCGGGGAGCTGTTTTTT. Translation gives CSADLLSGELFF.

At least ten counts were recorded for this clonotype. This sequence joins TRBV7-8 and TRBJ2-7; tentatively, D is TRBD2 (6 bases). Germline CDR1 and CDR2: SGHVS and FQNEAQ. The V end was cut by 5 bases, the J end by 3 bases, with 11 bases between. The CDR3 consists of 13 residues. This CDR3 is CASSRQGGYEQYF. CDR3 in DNA: TGTGCCAGCAGCCGTCAGGGAGGCTACGAGCAGTACTTC.

The rearrangement uses TRBV5-1 and TRBJ2-7, with 10 bases fitting TRBD2. V dropped 4 bases and J dropped 4; count of bases not matched to a gene: 8. This CDR3 is 15 amino acids long. CDR1 is SGHRS, CDR2 YFSETQ, per germline. The CDR3 protein is CASSAPGTSEYEQYF. Here the CDR3 DNA reads TGCGCCAGCAGCGCCCCCGGGACTAGCGAGTACGAGCAGTACTTC.

This clonotype was seen a few times. The chain recombines TRBV5-8 with TRBJ1-2; D possibly corresponds to TRBD1 (5 bases). Trimming pared 4 bases from V and 4 bases from J, leaving 11 bases between. The germline gives CDR1 SGHTS, CDR2 YDEGEE. This CDR3 contains 13 residues. CDR3 residues: CASSVTDSYGYTF. The CDR3 DNA follows: TGTGCCAGCAGCGTGACAGACTCCTATGGCTACACCTTC.

This clonotype was observed a handful of times. The chain couples TRBV19 to TRBJ2-2; 8 nucleotides line up with TRBD1. The CDR3 has 15 amino acids. Germline loops: CDR1 LNHDA, CDR2 SQIVND (reference sequence). The V and J ends lost 3 bases and 6 bases, in that order; junction bases with no gene match: 6. CDR3: CASSIGQGVSGELFF. The DNA for the CDR3 is TGTGCCAGTAGTATCGGACAGGGTGTGTCCGGGGAGCTGTTTTTT.

This clonotype occurred many times. V is TRBV20-1 and J is TRBJ2-1; unclear D gene. The V end was cut by 7 bases, the J end by 3 bases, with 10 bases between. The CDR3 has 12 residues. Germline V CDR1 and CDR2: DFQATT, SNEGSKA (reference sequence). The CDR3 bases are TGCAGTGTTCCTATTGACTACAATGAGCAGTTCTTC. This sequence encodes CSVPIDYNEQFF.

A few counts support this clonotype. The DNA of the CDR3 is TGTGCCAGCAGTTTAGTGCGTGTGGATACGCAGTATTTT. Amino acids: CASSLVRVDTQYF. The chain combines TRBV12-3 or TRBV12-4 with TRBJ2-3; D unresolved. The V end lost 1 base, the J end lost 6 bases, and 8 bases lay between the germline ends. The CDR3 length is 13 residues.

The chain combines TRBV5-1 with TRBJ2-4; maybe TRBD1 (5 bases). With 3 bases removed from V and 3 bases from J, the gap between germline ends came to 13 bases. CDR1 is SGHRS, CDR2 YFSETQ, per germline. CDR3 length: 15 residues. CDR3 nucleotide sequence: TGCGCCAGCAGCTCCCGACAGTCGGACAAAAACATTCAGTACTTC. This gives the protein CASSSRQSDKNIQYF.

This clonotype appeared many times. The chain combines TRBV7-3 with TRBJ2-3, with D hard to call. Germline CDR1 reads SGHTA; CDR2 reads FQGTGA. The V gene lost 1 base and the J gene lost 9 bases, with 14 bases spanning the gap. The CDR3 spans 14 residues. CDR3 in DNA: TGTGCCAGCAGCTTAAGCGGTACGGGCCAGACGCAGTATTTT. It codes for CASSLSGTGQTQYF.

This clonotype turned up a few times. V and J are TRBV6-1 and TRBJ2-1; 13 bases match TRBD2. Germline V gene lookup returns CDR1 MNHNS and CDR2 SASEGT. The junction had 0 bases not matched to a gene; V was cut back by 1 base and J by 0 bases. This CDR3 has 17 residues. In DNA form, the CDR3 reads TGTGCCAGCAGTGAAGGGACTAGCGGGAGCTCCTACAATGAGCAGTTCTTC. Translation: CASSEGTSGSSYNEQFF.

This clonotype occurred a few times. The chain joins TRBV20-1 to TRBJ1-2; a possible D gene is TRBD1 (6 bases). The CDR3 contains 11 residues. Per the germline V gene, CDR1 is DFQATT and CDR2 is SNEGSKA (reference sequence). The germline V and J ends were trimmed by 4 bases and 6 bases, with 9 bases remaining between them. The chain's CDR3 is CSATGAHGYTF. As DNA, the CDR3 is TGCAGTGCTACAGGGGCGCATGGCTACACCTTC.

The chain combines TRBV24-1 with TRBJ2-3; 7 nucleotides align to TRBD1. The CDR3 length is 15 residues. Germline V gene lookup returns CDR1 KGHDR and CDR2 SFDVKD. V was clipped by 9 bases and J by 0 bases; unmatched bases: 8. The CDR3 spells CATATRGPSTDTQYF. The DNA for the CDR3 is TGTGCCACCGCAACAAGGGGGCCCAGCACAGATACGCAGTATTTT.

Ten or more counts support this clonotype. Its ends do not fully match the called genes, so a read error is possible. The chain is built from TRBV7-7 and TRBJ2-2; TRBD1 agrees at 8 bases. There are 16 residues in the CDR3. Germline V gene data show CDR1 as SSHAT and CDR2 as FNYEAQ (reference sequence). The CDR3 is CASSYAQGASTGELFF. The CDR3 region has the DNA TGTGCTAGCAGCTACGCCCAGGGGGCGAGCACCGGGGAGCTGTTTTTT.